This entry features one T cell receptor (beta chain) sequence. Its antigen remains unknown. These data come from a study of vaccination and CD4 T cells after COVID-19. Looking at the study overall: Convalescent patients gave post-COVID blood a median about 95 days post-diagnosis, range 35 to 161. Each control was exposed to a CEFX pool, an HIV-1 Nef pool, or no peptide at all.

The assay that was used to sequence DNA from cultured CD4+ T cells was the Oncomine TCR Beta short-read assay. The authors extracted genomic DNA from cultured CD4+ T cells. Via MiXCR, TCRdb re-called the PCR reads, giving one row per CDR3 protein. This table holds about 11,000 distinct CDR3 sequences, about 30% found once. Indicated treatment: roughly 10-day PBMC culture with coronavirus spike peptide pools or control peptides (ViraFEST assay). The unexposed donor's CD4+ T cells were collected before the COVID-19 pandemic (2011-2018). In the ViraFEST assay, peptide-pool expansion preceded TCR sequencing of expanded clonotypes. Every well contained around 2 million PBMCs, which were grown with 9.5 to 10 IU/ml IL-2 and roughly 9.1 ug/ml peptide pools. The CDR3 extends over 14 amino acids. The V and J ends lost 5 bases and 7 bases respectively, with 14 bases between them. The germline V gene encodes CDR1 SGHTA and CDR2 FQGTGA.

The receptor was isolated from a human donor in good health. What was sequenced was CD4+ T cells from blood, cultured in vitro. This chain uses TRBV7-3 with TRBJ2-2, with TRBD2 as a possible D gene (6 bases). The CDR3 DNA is TGTGCCAGCAGCAACGGGACTCGCGGCGGGGAGCTGTTTTTT. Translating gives CASSNGTRGGELFF. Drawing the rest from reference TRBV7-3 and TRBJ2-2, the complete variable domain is GAGVSQTPSNKVTEKGKYVELRCDPISGHTALYWYRQSLGQGPEFLIYFQGTGAADDSGLPNDRFFAVRPEGSVSTLKIQRTERGDSAVYLCASSNGTRGGELFFGEGSRLTVL.